Listed below are T cell receptor beta chains from one sample, sequenced in a study of monozygotic twins with cystic fibrosis. The protocol was immunoSEQ multiplex PCR, while the TCRdb copy is restricted to in-frame clones and leaves out a portion. This table holds around 10,000 clones, approximately 99.4% found once. What was sequenced was blood. These receptors were obtained from a man aged 18 to 30 with cystic fibrosis. The CDR3 runs from the conserved cysteine through the conserved F or W. A D gene is named only where the DNA matches it firmly. Clone size is not always given. Where it is, it says once, few, many or a class for expanded clones.

V gene,D gene,clone size,J gene,CDR3 DNA,CDR3 protein
TRBV6-5,TRBD2,-,TRBJ2-1,TGTGCCAGCGGGGCCGCGGGAGGGGTCAATGAGCAGTTCTTC,CASGAAGGVNEQFF
TRBV5-4,TRBD1,-,TRBJ1-1,TGTGCCAGCAGCTTACAGACAGGGGCGAACACTGAAGCTTTCTTT,CASSLQTGANTEAFF
TRBV7-6,-,-,TRBJ2-2,TGTGCCAGCAGCTCAGAGGATACCGGGGAGCTGTTTTTT,CASSSEDTGELFF
TRBV19,TRBD2,-,TRBJ2-1,TGTGCCGCTAGCGGTCCCTACAATGAGCAGTTCTTC,CAASGPYNEQFF
TRBV28,-,once,TRBJ1-1,TGTGCCAGCAGTTGGGGGCTAAGGAACACTGAAGCTTTCTTT,CASSWGLRNTEAFF
TRBV7-9,-,-,TRBJ1-1,TGTGCCAGCAGCCTCTGGGGTCGTGTTAACACTGAAGCTTTCTTT,CASSLWGRVNTEAFF
TRBV7-9,-,-,TRBJ2-1,TGTGCCAGCAGCTTACCAGGGCAGGGTGAGCAGTTCTTC,CASSLPGQGEQFF
TRBV30,-,-,TRBJ2-4,TGTGCCTGGATTCCAGGGATAGCCAAAAACATTCAGTACTTC,CAWIPGIAKNIQYF
TRBV5-8,TRBD1,-,TRBJ1-5,TGTGCCAGCGCCCCTCGGGAAACTGGGACAGGGACGAGGAGAAATCAGCCCCAGCATTTT,CASAPRETGTGTRRNQPQHF
TRBV19,-,-,TRBJ2-2,TGTGCCAGTTCGGCAGCTTCGGGCGGGGAGCTGTTTTTT,CASSAASGGELFF
TRBV30,-,-,TRBJ1-5,TGTGCCTGGAGTAGCAATCAGCCCCAGCATTTT,CAWSSNQPQHF
TRBV6-1,-,-,TRBJ1-2,TGTGCCAGCAGTGACAATAGGGGGGGCGCGGGAGGCTACACCTTC,CASSDNRGGAGGYTF
TRBV7-2,TRBD1,-,TRBJ2-5,TGTGCCAGCAGCTTAGCGAGGCAGGGGGCAAATCTAGGAGAGACCCAGTACTTC,CASSLARQGANLGETQYF
TRBV28,-,-,TRBJ1-3,TGTGCCAGCACCAAAACTAGCTCTGGAAACACCATATATTTT,CASTKTSSGNTIYF
TRBV5-5,TRBD1,-,TRBJ1-5,TGTGCCAGCGCCAGGGGGTTTGGGAATCAGCCCCAGCATTTT,CASARGFGNQPQHF
TRBV9,-,-,TRBJ1-1,TGTGCCAGCAGCGCGGAACGGGGGGGAAACACTGAAGCTTTCTTT,CASSAERGGNTEAFF
TRBV2,-,-,TRBJ2-5,TGTGCCAGCAGTGAAAGTCGCCTAGGAGGGGTTTCGGAGACCCAGTACTTC,CASSESRLGGVSETQYF
TRBV6-5,-,-,TRBJ1-5,TGTGCCAGCAGTTCCCAGGGTGTGGGCAATCAGCCCCAGCATTTT,CASSSQGVGNQPQHF
TRBV10-3,-,-,TRBJ1-1,TGTGCCATCAGTGAGGGGCAGGGGAACACTGAAGCTTTCTTT,CAISEGQGNTEAFF
TRBV10-3,TRBD2,-,TRBJ2-6,TGTGCCATCAGTGACTCTAGCGGGAGGGGGTCTGGGGCCAACGTCCTGACTTTC,CAISDSSGRGSGANVLTF
TRBV28,-,-,TRBJ2-3,TGTGCCAGCAGTTTGACAGTCCTCCCATCTCTCCCCGGTCCCATCCTCACAGATACGCAGTATTTT,CASSLTVLPSLPGPILTDTQYF
TRBV7-6,TRBD1,-,TRBJ2-4,TGTGCCAGCAGCTTAAGAGGGCAGGGGGAGAACATTCAGTACTTC,CASSLRGQGENIQYF
TRBV7-9,TRBD2,-,TRBJ2-5,TGTGCCAGCAGCTGGACTAGCGGGGGGAGTGCGGAGACCCAGTACTTC,CASSWTSGGSAETQYF
TRBV7-2,TRBD2,-,TRBJ2-3,TGTGCCAGCAGCTGGACTAGCGGGGGGGGCACAGATACGCAGTATTTT,CASSWTSGGGTDTQYF
TRBV6-4,-,-,TRBJ2-3,TGTGCCAGCAGTGGGGACTCCCACACAGATACGCAGTATTTT,CASSGDSHTDTQYF
TRBV30,-,-,TRBJ2-7,TGTGCCTGGAGTGTTATTGGAGGGTACGGCTACGAGCAGTACTTC,CAWSVIGGYGYEQYF
TRBV5-5,-,-,TRBJ1-6,TGTGCCAGCAGCTTGGAGCCGGGGTGGGGAAATTCACCCCTCCACTTT,CASSLEPGWGNSPLHF
TRBV19,TRBD2,-,TRBJ2-3,TGTGCCAGTAGTATAGAAGCGGGAGGGCCATCAGATACGCAGTATTTT,CASSIEAGGPSDTQYF